This T cell receptor (beta chain) was obtained from a study of T-cell reconstitution after alpha-beta-depleted transplantation in children (dated by TCRdb to about 2016). About the full investigation: Using TCR repertoire profiling, the study followed T-cell immune reconstitution in a quantitative way in children after TCRalphabeta/CD19-depleted allogeneic hematopoietic cell transplantation.

About this clonotype itself: There is no known antigen for this receptor. Mismatch with germline at one junction end may stem from a read error.

Explained via the paper, the treatment or condition label denotes: allogeneic hematopoietic cell transplantation with graft depleted of TCRalphabeta T cells and CD19 B cells. The children who served as transplant recipients had been given grafts of TCRalphabeta/CD19-depleted allogeneic hematopoietic cells. Overall study results and their limits: In some patients, the high TCRbeta diversity seen at day 60 was put down to recipient T cells and intrathymic progenitors that had survived conditioning. Over the following months the frequencies of hyperexpanded clones went down, and after one year T-cell counts and TCRbeta diversity were mostly credited to newly produced T cells. The apparently early recovery of alphabetaT-cell counts about two months after transplant reportedly depended on only several hundred rapidly expanded clones that came from non-depleted graft cells.

Reading from cysteine to phenylalanine, the CDR3 counts 15 amino acids. Just the 45-base CDR3 DNA is kept, in frame starting at base 1. The germline V gene encodes CDR1 ENHRY and CDR2 SYGVKD. To prepare the library, PCR was applied. Sequencing was carried out with an Illumina HiSeq 2500. TCR libraries were prepared with molecular barcoding, using unique molecular identifiers to normalize TCRbeta repertoire quantification. In TCRdb, the public reads were trimmed at Q25 with fastp and aligned with MiXCR, with productive beta chains retained. Every CDR3 protein is listed once, alongside the most common genes and DNA of its rows. The sample includes fewer than 700,000 distinct CDR3 sequences, with more than 20% observed a single time. The top ten constitute roughly 15% of the sample.

Sequences were derived from PBMCs, mostly from graft donor cells, sampled 360 days after TCRalphabeta/CD19-depleted stem cell transplant. This sequence originates from a boy younger than two who had a stem cell transplant for acute myeloid leukemia, so the T cells may come from the graft donor. Recombination connected TRBV10-3 to TRBJ2-4, with no confidently assigned D gene. Read as DNA, the sequence is TGTGCCACCAGTGTGGGATCCCGGACCAAAAACATTCAGTACTTC. It codes for CATSVGSRTKNIQYF.